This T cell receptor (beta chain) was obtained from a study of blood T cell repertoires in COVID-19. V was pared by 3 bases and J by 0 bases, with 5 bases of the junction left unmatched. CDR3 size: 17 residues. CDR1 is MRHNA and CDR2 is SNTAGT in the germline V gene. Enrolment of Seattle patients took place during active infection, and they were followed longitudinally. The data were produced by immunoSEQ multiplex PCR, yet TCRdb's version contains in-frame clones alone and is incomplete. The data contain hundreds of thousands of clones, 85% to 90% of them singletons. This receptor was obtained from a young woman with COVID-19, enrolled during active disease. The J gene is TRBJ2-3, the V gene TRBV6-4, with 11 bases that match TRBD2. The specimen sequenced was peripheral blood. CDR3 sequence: CASSEGTSGSSTDTQYF. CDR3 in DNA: TGTGCCAGCAGTGAGGGGACTAGCGGTTCTAGCACAGATACGCAGTATTTT.